These 7 T cell receptor beta chains share one sample of origin, sequenced in a study of cytomegalovirus exposure and HLA in healthy donors. PCR employed 60 Vbeta and 13 Jbeta primers. Clones were sequenced by immunoSEQ multiplex PCR, and TCRdb holds only the in-frame ones, with some missing. The sample includes roughly 120,000 clones. The material sequenced was PBMCs. The receptors derive from a man between 18 and 29 years old in good health and CMV-seronegative.

The V gene is TRBV30, the J gene TRBJ1-5, with unresolved D. Between the trimmed V and J ends, which lost 2 bases and 10 bases, there was a span of 15 bases. Per the germline V gene, CDR1 is GTSNPN and CDR2 is SVGIG (reference sequence). This CDR3 region has 13 residues. The CDR3 coding sequence is TGTGCCTGGAGTTCCGACTTTGGCGGTCCCCAGCATTTT. Translated, it gives CAWSSDFGGPQHF.

The chain carries TRBV9 and TRBJ1-3; maybe TRBD1 (6 bases). The V end was cut by 6 bases, the J end by 0 bases, with 16 bases between. Germline lookup yields CDR1 SGDLS and CDR2 YYNGEE. The CDR3 consists of 16 residues. For the CDR3, the DNA is TGTGCCAGCAACCCGGGAGGGACAACCTCTGGAAACACCATATATTTT. This codes for CASNPGGTTSGNTIYF.

This chain connects TRBV6-9 to TRBJ2-7; D remains unclear. The CDR3 is 15 residues long. Trimming left V 2 bases short and J 4 bases short, with 15 bases between. Germline CDR1 is MNHGY and CDR2 is SVAAGI. CDR3 sequence reads: CASSYPPRGEYEQYF. CDR3 sequence (DNA): TGTGCCAGCAGTTATCCGCCGCGCGGTGAATACGAGCAGTACTTC.

The chain carries TRBV4-1 and TRBJ1-2, with D possibly matching TRBD1 (6 bases). Germline CDR1 reads MGHRA; CDR2 reads YSYEKL. The CDR3 sequence is 18 residues long. Trimming left V 6 bases short and J 4 bases short, with 27 bases between. In DNA form, the CDR3 reads TGCGCCAGCAGTAATAGGGGGGGGCCGACCGAACAGGGCTATGGCTACACCTTC. This translates into CASSNRGGPTEQGYGYTF.

The gene calls are TRBV5-6 and TRBJ1-2; 11 bases line up with TRBD1. With 3 bases clipped from V and 7 bases from J, the junction kept 5 bases outside the gene matches. Germline assignment: CDR1 SGHDT and CDR2 YYEEEE. The CDR3 length is 14 residues. CDR3 residues: CASSSDRGRVGYTF. CDR3 nucleotide sequence: TGTGCCAGCAGCTCGGACAGGGGGCGTGTTGGCTACACCTTC.

The chain employs TRBV5-1 and TRBJ2-1, with TRBD1 matching over 7 bases. Losses at the gene ends were 4 bases for V and 0 bases for J; bases not matched to a gene: 13. Germline CDR1 reads SGHRS; CDR2 reads YFSETQ. This CDR3 contains 18 residues. CDR3 region: CASSGGPQGSSSYNEQFF. In DNA, the CDR3 is TGCGCCAGCAGCGGGGGACCACAGGGGTCCAGCTCCTACAATGAGCAGTTCTTC.

The chain has TRBV11-2 and TRBJ2-3; tentatively, D is TRBD1 (5 bases). Germline CDR1 and CDR2: SGHAT and FQNNGV. The CDR3 runs to 17 residues. Trimming stripped 5 bases from V and 3 bases from J, with 21 bases between. For the CDR3, the DNA is TGTGCCAGCAGCCCCAGGAGCCCGAGACAGCCTACAGATACGCAGTATTTT. Translating it yields CASSPRSPRQPTDTQYF.